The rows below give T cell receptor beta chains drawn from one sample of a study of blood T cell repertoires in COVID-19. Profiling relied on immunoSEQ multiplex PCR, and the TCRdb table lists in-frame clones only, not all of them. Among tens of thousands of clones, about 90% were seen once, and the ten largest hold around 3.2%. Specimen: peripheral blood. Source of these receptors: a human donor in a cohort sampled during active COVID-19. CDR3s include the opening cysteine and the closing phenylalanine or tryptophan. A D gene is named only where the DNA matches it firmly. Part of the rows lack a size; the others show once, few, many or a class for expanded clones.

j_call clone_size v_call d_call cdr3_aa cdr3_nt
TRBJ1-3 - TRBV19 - CASSPTRSGNTIYF TGTGCCAGTAGTCCCACCAGGTCTGGAAACACCATATATTTT
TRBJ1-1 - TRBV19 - CASRRGDTEAFF TGTGCCAGTAGGCGGGGGGACACTGAAGCTTTCTTT
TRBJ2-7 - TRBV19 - CASRDRGGYEQYF TGTGCCAGTAGGGACCGAGGGGGCTACGAGCAGTACTTC
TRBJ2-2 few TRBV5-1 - CASSLDDAVRLNTGELFF TGCGCCAGCAGCTTGGACGACGCGGTACGGCTGAACACCGGGGAGCTGTTTTTT
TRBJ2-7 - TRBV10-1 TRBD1 CASSPGTGGGYEQYF TGCGCCAGCAGCCCCGGGACAGGGGGTGGCTACGAGCAGTACTTC
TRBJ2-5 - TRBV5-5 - CATSLGAGIETQYF TGTGCTACCAGCTTGGGGGCGGGCATAGAGACCCAGTACTTC
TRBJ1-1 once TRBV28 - CASSPQSNTEAFF TGTGCCAGCAGCCCTCAGTCGAACACTGAAGCTTTCTTT
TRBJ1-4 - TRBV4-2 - CASSQATRRGTNEKLFF TGTGCCAGCAGCCAAGCCACGAGGCGGGGAACTAATGAAAAACTGTTTTTT
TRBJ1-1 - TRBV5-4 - CASSWQDTEAFF TGTGCCAGCAGCTGGCAAGACACTGAAGCTTTCTTT
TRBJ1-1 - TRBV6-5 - CASTRGAWDTEAFF TGTGCCAGCACCCGGGGGGCTTGGGATACTGAAGCTTTCTTT
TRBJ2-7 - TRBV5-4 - CASSSGPSYEQYF TGTGCCAGCAGCTCAGGGCCCTCCTACGAGCAGTACTTC
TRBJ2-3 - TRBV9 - CASSAETGTPSTDTQYF TGTGCCAGCAGCGCCGAGACAGGAACCCCCTCCACAGATACGCAGTATTTT
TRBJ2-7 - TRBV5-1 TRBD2 CASSSTSGSYEQYF TGCGCCAGCAGCTCAACTAGCGGGAGTTACGAGCAGTACTTC
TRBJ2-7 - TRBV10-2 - CASSESPGSYEQYF TGCGCCAGCAGTGAGTCTCCGGGTAGCTACGAGCAGTACTTC
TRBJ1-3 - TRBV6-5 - CASGAEGNTIYF TGTGCCAGCGGGGCAGAAGGAAACACCATATATTTT
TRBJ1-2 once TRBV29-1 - CSVEDRDNYGYTF TGCAGCGTTGAAGATCGGGATAACTATGGCTACACCTTC
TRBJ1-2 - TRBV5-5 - CASSLRIEADYGYTF TGTGCCAGCAGCTTGAGGATCGAGGCAGACTATGGCTACACCTTC
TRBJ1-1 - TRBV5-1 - CASSLMVGVGPEAFF TGCGCCAGCAGCTTGATGGTGGGAGTGGGTCCTGAAGCTTTCTTT
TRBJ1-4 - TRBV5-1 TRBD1 CASSGGQAVNEKLFF TGCGCCAGCAGCGGGGGACAGGCCGTAAATGAAAAACTGTTTTTT
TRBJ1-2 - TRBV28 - CASSLKIGNLVSGYTF TGTGCCAGCAGTTTAAAAATCGGGAACCTCGTCTCCGGCTACACCTTC
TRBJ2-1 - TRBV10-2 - CASSDRRDYNEQFF TGCGCCAGCAGTGATCGGCGGGATTACAATGAGCAGTTCTTC
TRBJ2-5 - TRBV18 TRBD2 CASSEAGAETQYF TGTGCCAGCAGCGAAGCGGGAGCGGAGACCCAGTACTTC
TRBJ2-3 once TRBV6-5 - CASTGSRFTDTQYF TGTGCCAGCACGGGTAGCAGATTCACAGATACGCAGTATTTT
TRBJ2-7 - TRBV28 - CASTMVAAGAYEQYF TGTGCCAGCACCATGGTCGCGGCCGGAGCCTACGAGCAGTACTTC
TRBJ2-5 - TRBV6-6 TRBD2 CASSSTSDQETQYF TGTGCCAGCAGCTCAACTAGCGACCAAGAGACCCAGTACTTC
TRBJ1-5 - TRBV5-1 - CASSLDAGDSNQPQHF TGCGCCAGCAGCTTGGACGCGGGGGATAGCAATCAGCCCCAGCATTTT
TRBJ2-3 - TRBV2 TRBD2 CASRGGLAGGTDTQYF TGTGCCAGCAGGGGAGGACTAGCGGGAGGAACAGATACGCAGTATTTT
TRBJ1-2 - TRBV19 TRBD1 CASSPGQLYGYTF TGTGCCAGTAGCCCGGGACAGTTGTATGGCTACACCTTC
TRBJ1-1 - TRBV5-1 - CASSLRAPGFEAFF TGCGCCAGCAGCTTGAGGGCCCCGGGATTTGAAGCTTTCTTT
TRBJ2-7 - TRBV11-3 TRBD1 CASSPGTGYEQYF TGTGCCAGCAGCCCCGGGACAGGCTACGAGCAGTACTTC
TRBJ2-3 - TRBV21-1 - CASTPGQTTDTQYF TGTGCCAGCACCCCGGGACAGACCACAGATACGCAGTATTTT
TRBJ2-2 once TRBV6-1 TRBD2 CASSALAGGRAGELFF TGTGCCAGCAGTGCCTTAGCGGGAGGCAGGGCCGGGGAGCTGTTTTTT
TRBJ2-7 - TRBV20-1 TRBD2 CSASTASGTYEQYF TGCAGTGCTAGTACGGCTAGCGGGACTTACGAGCAGTACTTC
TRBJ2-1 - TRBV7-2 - CASSLAAGHYNEQFF TGTGCCAGCAGCTTAGCTGCGGGCCACTACAATGAGCAGTTCTTC
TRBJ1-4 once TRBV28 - CASSLWLIVGASTHEFEKLFF TGTGCCAGCAGTTTATGGTTGATTGTGGGGGCCTCTACACACGAATTTGAAAAACTGTTTTTT
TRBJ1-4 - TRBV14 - CASSQHRLDEKLFF TGTGCCAGCAGCCAACACAGGTTGGATGAAAAACTGTTTTTT
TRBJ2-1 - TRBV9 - CASSVGWEAGNEQFF TGTGCCAGCAGCGTAGGGTGGGAAGCGGGCAATGAGCAGTTCTTC
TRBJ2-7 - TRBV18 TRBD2 CASSPPGRAGNYEQYF TGTGCCAGCTCACCCCCAGGGCGAGCGGGAAACTACGAGCAGTACTTC
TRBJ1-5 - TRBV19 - CASSILSLNQPQHF TGTGCCAGTAGTATTCTGAGCCTCAATCAGCCCCAGCATTTT
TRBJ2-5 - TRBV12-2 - CASRLPRELQEWAQYF TGTGCAAGTCGCTTACCCCGGGAACTCCAAGAGTGGGCCCAGTACTTC
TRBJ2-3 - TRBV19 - CASSMSQAADTQYF TGTGCCAGTAGTATGAGCCAGGCTGCAGATACGCAGTATTTT
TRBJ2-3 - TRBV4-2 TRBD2 CASSEGTLAGDTQYF TGTGCCAGCAGCGAAGGGACCCTAGCGGGAGATACGCAGTATTTT
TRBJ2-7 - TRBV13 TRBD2 CASSLGRLAGEQYF TGTGCCAGCAGCTTAGGCCGACTAGCAGGTGAGCAGTACTTC
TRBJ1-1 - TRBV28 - CASSFSGANTEAFF TGTGCCAGCAGTTTTAGCGGGGCGAACACTGAAGCTTTCTTT
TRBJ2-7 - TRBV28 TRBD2 CASSSRTSGTYEQYF TGTGCCAGCAGTTCCCGGACTAGCGGGACCTACGAGCAGTACTTC
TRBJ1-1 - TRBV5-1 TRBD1 CATGTGEEGTEAFF TGCGCCACCGGGACAGGGGAGGAAGGCACTGAAGCTTTCTTT
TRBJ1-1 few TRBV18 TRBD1 CASSLGTVNTEAFF TGTGCCAGCTCACTCGGGACAGTGAACACTGAAGCTTTCTTT
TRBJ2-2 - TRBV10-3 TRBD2 CAISGTTSGGTRGELFF TGTGCCATCAGTGGAACGACTAGCGGGGGGACCCGGGGGGAGCTGTTTTTT
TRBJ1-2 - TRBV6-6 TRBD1 CASTKDRGSNYGYTF TGTGCCAGCACCAAGGACAGGGGATCTAACTATGGCTACACCTTC
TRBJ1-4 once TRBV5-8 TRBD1 CASSPLLGGWGEKLFF TGTGCCAGCAGCCCATTATTAGGGGGCTGGGGAGAAAAACTGTTTTTT